This TCR beta chain was sequenced for a study of immune evolution from preneoplasia to lung adenocarcinoma. Notes on the study in general: Highest clonality occurred in KRAS-mutant, not EGFR-mutant or double wild-type, nodules.

The CDR3 runs 13 residues. Trimming removed 2 bases at V and 11 bases at J, with 15 bases between. Germline CDR1 reads GTSNPN; CDR2 reads SVGIG (reference sequence). Sequenced by immunoSEQ multiplex PCR; TCRdb stores in-frame clones only, minus some. This sample has 9,500 to 13,000 clones, with 75% to 85% found just once. This clone came up a few times. The antigen remains undetermined. Premalignant or tumor cells were enriched by macro-dissection after pathologic assessment. The J gene is TRBJ1-4, the V gene TRBV30; weak D call: TRBD1 (5 bases). The sample taken for sequencing was FFPE minimally invasive lung adenocarcinoma tissue. This TCR was sampled from an older person with lung adenocarcinoma. The DNA for the CDR3 is TGTGCCTGGAGTAAAGGGGTTAATGGGAAACTGTTTTTT. It specifies CAWSKGVNGKLFF.